Below are 18 T cell receptor beta chains sequenced from a single sample in a study of read filtering for tumor transcriptome and immune sequencing. From roughly 400 ng of RNA, a library with molecular barcoded alpha/delta and beta/gamma adaptors was made. TCRdb analysed the reads with MiXCR anew, one entry per CDR3 protein. The sample consists of about 35,000 distinct CDR3 sequences, 13% to 15% of them appearing once. Sequenced sample: a population of CD138-negative cells sorted from bone marrow. These receptors were taken from a donor aged 40 or older with multiple myeloma.

This clonotype was picked up many times. V usage is TRBV11-2 and J usage is TRBJ2-7; tentatively, D is TRBD2 (6 bases). V lost 4 bases to trimming and J lost 4 bases, with 14 bases between them. The CDR3 is 14 residues long. The germline V gene encodes CDR1 SGHAT and CDR2 FQNNGV. As DNA, the CDR3 is TGTGCCAGCAGCTCCGCCGGGGCGGGGTACGAGCAGTACTTC. It translates to CASSSAGAGYEQYF.

This clonotype was counted ten times or more. V gene TRBV6-1 combines with J gene TRBJ2-1, with a weak D call TRBD2 (5 bases). The CDR3 totals 16 residues. The V end lost 4 bases, the J end lost 0 bases, and 13 bases lay between the germline ends. Per the germline V gene, CDR1 is MNHNS and CDR2 is SASEGT. CDR3 sequence reads: CASSARRVSSYNEQFF. The CDR3, as DNA: TGTGCCAGCAGTGCGAGGCGGGTGAGCTCCTACAATGAGCAGTTCTTC.

This clonotype was counted many times. The genes are TRBV28 and TRBJ2-6, with 9 bases identical to TRBD1. The CDR3 is made up of 15 amino acids. Unmatched junction bases numbered 6, after V lost 8 bases and J lost 4 bases. CDR1 is MDHEN and CDR2 is SYDVKM in the germline V gene. The CDR3 region has the DNA TGTGCCAGCCAAAGGACAGGGGCCGGGGCCAACGTCCTGACTTTC. This translates into CASQRTGAGANVLTF.

In its sample, this clonotype was seen many times. V gene TRBV5-1 combines with J gene TRBJ2-7; D could derive from TRBD1 or TRBD2 (5 bases each). CDR1 is SGHRS and CDR2 is YFSETQ in the germline V gene. This CDR3 has 15 residues. V dropped 4 bases and J dropped 5 bases, with 19 bases sitting between them. For the CDR3, the DNA is TGCGCCAGCAGCAGGGACGGCGTGTCGGCCGACGAGCAGTACTTC. Translation: CASSRDGVSADEQYF.

This clonotype was picked up one time. The rearrangement links TRBV28 to TRBJ1-5; TRBD1 matches at 9 bases. Per the germline V gene, CDR1 is MDHEN and CDR2 is SYDVKM. The length of the CDR3 is 18 residues. The junction had 13 bases not matched to a gene; V was cut back by 6 bases and J by 1 base. The CDR3 DNA is TGTGCCAGCAGCCGACGCATTACAGGGGGCAGGAGCAATCAGCCCCAGCATTTT. Translation gives CASSRRITGGRSNQPQHF.

This clonotype was found many times. The gene calls are TRBV14 and TRBJ2-5, with a tentative D call TRBD1 (5 bases). V lost 5 bases, J lost 4 bases, and 14 bases lay in between. The CDR3 covers 14 residues. Germline CDR1 and CDR2: SGHDN and FVKESK. CDR3 nucleotides: TGTGCCAGCAGCTTAATATCTCAGGGAGAGACCCAGTACTTC. It yields the protein CASSLISQGETQYF.

V gene TRBV11-2 combines with J gene TRBJ1-5, with D possibly being TRBD1 (6 bases). The V gene's germline CDR1 is SGHAT and CDR2 FQNNGV. Trimming removed 5 bases from V and 1 base from J, with 12 bases in between. CDR3 length: 15 amino acids. This chain's CDR3 is CASSVRGPSNQPQHF. The CDR3 region has the DNA TGTGCCAGCAGCGTTCGGGGGCCAAGCAATCAGCCCCAGCATTTT.

In its sample, this clonotype is medium-sized. The chain is built from TRBV5-1 and TRBJ2-1, with D hard to call. Trimming stripped 3 bases from V and 8 bases from J, with 6 bases between. The V gene's germline CDR1 is SGHRS and CDR2 YFSETQ. The CDR3 has 11 residues. This chain's CDR3 is CASSSRDEQFF. Written as DNA, the CDR3 is TGCGCCAGCAGCTCCCGCGATGAGCAGTTCTTC. The entire variable domain, with the rest obtained from reference TRBV5-1 and TRBJ2-1, is as follows: KAGVTQTPRYLIKTRGQQVTLSCSPISGHRSVSWYQQTPGQGLQFLFEYFSETQRNKGNFPGRFSGRQFSNSRSEMNVSTLELGDSALYLCASSSRDEQFFGPGTRLTVL.

This clonotype has at least ten counts. The chain has TRBV29-1 and TRBJ2-2; no firm D call. V lost 4 bases and J lost 1, with 10 bases in between. The germline V gene encodes CDR1 SQVTM and CDR2 ANQGSEA. The CDR3 contains 14 residues. The CDR3 region is CSVAKTLNTGELFF. The CDR3 region has the DNA TGCAGCGTTGCCAAAACTTTGAACACCGGGGAGCTGTTTTTT.

This clonotype was seen repeatedly, ten times or more. The chain recombines TRBV19 with TRBJ2-2; maybe TRBD2 (6 bases). Germline V gene lookup returns CDR1 LNHDA and CDR2 SQIVND (reference sequence). This CDR3 region has 15 residues. Trimming removed 9 bases from V and 0 bases from J, with 14 bases in between. CDR3: CASFPGTPNTGELFF. DNA of the CDR3: TGTGCCAGCTTTCCCGGGACTCCGAACACCGGGGAGCTGTTTTTT. The complete variable domain, with remaining parts taken from reference TRBV19 and TRBJ2-2, reads DGGITQSPKYLFRKEGQNVTLSCEQNLNHDAMYWYRQDPGQGLRLIYYSQIVNDFQKGDIAEGYSVSREKKESFPLTVTSAQKNPTAFYLCASFPGTPNTGELFFGEGSRLTVL.

This clonotype has at least ten counts. The V call is TRBV6-5, the J call TRBJ2-7; the match to TRBD2 covers 13 bases. J was trimmed by 2 bases and V by 0 bases; bases with no gene match: 7. The CDR3 spans 18 residues. CDR1 and CDR2 from the germline V gene are MNHEY and SVGAGI. Here the CDR3 DNA reads TGTGCCAGCAGTTACTCGATACTAGCGGGGGGGTCCGCCTACGAGCAGTACTTC. This codes for CASSYSILAGGSAYEQYF.

This clonotype occurred many times. V usage is TRBV19 and J usage is TRBJ1-5; a possible D gene is TRBD1 (6 bases). Trimming left V 6 bases short and J 5 bases short, with 11 bases between. This CDR3 has 13 amino acids. Per the germline V gene, CDR1 is LNHDA and CDR2 is SQIVND (reference sequence). The CDR3 DNA reads TGTGCCAGTAGGTCACAGGGCTATCAGCCCCAGCATTTT. Its translation: CASRSQGYQPQHF. The entire variable domain, with the rest obtained from reference TRBV19 and TRBJ1-5, is as follows: DGGITQSPKYLFRKEGQNVTLSCEQNLNHDAMYWYRQDPGQGLRLIYYSQIVNDFQKGDIAEGYSVSREKKESFPLTVTSAQKNPTAFYLCASRSQGYQPQHFGDGTRLSIL.

Details on this clonotype: A far larger clone is just one base off, so this is likely a read error. This sequence joins TRBV4-1 and TRBJ1-5, with TRBD1 matching 11 bases. The CDR3 is made up of 14 amino acids. Germline V CDR1 and CDR2: MGHRA, YSYEKL. The CDR3 is CTSSHGQGAQPQHF. In DNA form, the CDR3 reads TGTACCAGCAGCCACGGACAGGGGGCTCAGCCCCAGCATTTT.

This sequence joins TRBV12-3 or TRBV12-4 and TRBJ1-2; a possible D gene is TRBD1 (6 bases). Trimming removed 7 bases from V and 4 bases from J, with 16 bases in between. The CDR3 consists of 14 residues. CDR3 sequence: CASTITGRGYGYTF. The CDR3 bases are TGTGCCAGCACCATAACAGGGAGGGGCTATGGCTACACCTTC.

V gene TRBV5-6 combines with J gene TRBJ1-1, with 7 positions matching TRBD1. Losses at the gene ends were 4 bases for V and 4 bases for J; bases not matched to a gene: 10. CDR3 length: 15 amino acids. Germline V CDR1 and CDR2: SGHDT, YYEEEE. The CDR3 nucleotides read TGTGCCAGCAGCATAACCAGGGGGTTTTTCACTGAAGCTTTCTTT. This codes for CASSITRGFFTEAFF.

In this sample, this clonotype turned up many times. This chain uses TRBV4-2 with TRBJ1-1; possible D gene TRBD1, 6 bases. Looked up from germline, CDR1 is LGHNA and CDR2 is YNFKEQ. The CDR3 covers 16 residues. Trimming pared 2 bases from V and 0 bases from J, leaving 13 bases between. As DNA, the CDR3 is TGTGCCAGCAGCCAAAGGAGGACAGATTTGAACACTGAAGCTTTCTTT. Translation: CASSQRRTDLNTEAFF.

This clonotype was counted many times. The chain couples TRBV5-4 to TRBJ1-1; 10 positions match TRBD1. The CDR3 extends over 13 amino acids. Looked up from germline, CDR1 is SGHNT and CDR2 is YYREEE (reference sequence). The V and J ends lost 3 bases and 12 bases, in that order; junction bases with no gene match: 8. The CDR3 DNA is TGTGCCAGCAGCTCTCAGGGACAGGGGCCGACTTTCTTT. Translating it yields CASSSQGQGPTFF.

This clonotype turned up a few times. The V gene is TRBV20-1, the J gene TRBJ2-7, with D possibly being TRBD2 (6 bases). Germline CDR1 and CDR2: DFQATT and SNEGSKA (reference sequence). The CDR3 consists of 15 residues. Trimming took off 0 bases at V and 1 base at J, with 13 bases between the two ends. The CDR3 region has the DNA TGCAGTGCTAGAGACGGGTGGAGCGGGTCCTACGAGCAGTACTTC. Its protein product is CSARDGWSGSYEQYF.